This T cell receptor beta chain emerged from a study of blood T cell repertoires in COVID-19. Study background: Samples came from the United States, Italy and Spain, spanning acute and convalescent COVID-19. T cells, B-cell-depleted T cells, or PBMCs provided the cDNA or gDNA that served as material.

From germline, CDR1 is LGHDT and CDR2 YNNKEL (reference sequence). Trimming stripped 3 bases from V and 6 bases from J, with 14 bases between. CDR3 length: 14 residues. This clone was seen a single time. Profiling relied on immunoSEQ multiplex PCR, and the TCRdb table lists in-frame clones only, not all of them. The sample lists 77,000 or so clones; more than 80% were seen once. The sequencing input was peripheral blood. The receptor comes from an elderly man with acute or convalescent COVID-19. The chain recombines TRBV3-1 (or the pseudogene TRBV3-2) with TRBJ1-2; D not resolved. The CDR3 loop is CASSHEGILNGYTF. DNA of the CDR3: TGTGCCAGCAGCCACGAGGGTATACTCAATGGCTACACCTTC.